The 22 T cell receptor beta chains presented below share a single source sample, sequenced in a study of shared T cell receptors in the human thymus. Sequencing used immunoSEQ multiplex PCR; TCRdb keeps in-frame clones, though not all of them. The repertoire holds more than 550,000 clones, with 80% to 90% as singletons. This same sample was also taken into another study, of human thymus T cells.

The material sequenced was thymocytes. These receptor sequences come from a boy less than two years old with a congenital heart defect.

J is TRBJ2-1 and V is TRBV30, with 9 positions matching TRBD2. Germline CDR1 and CDR2: GTSNPN and SVGIG (reference sequence). This CDR3 region has 14 residues. The V gene end was trimmed by 5 bases and the J gene end by 6 bases; junction bases not matched to a gene: 8. Written as DNA, the CDR3 is TGTGCCTGGGGTAGCGGGAGACGATCCAATGAGCAGTTCTTC. This sequence encodes CAWGSGRRSNEQFF.

V gene TRBV10-3 combines with J gene TRBJ2-7; 7 nucleotides align to TRBD1. The CDR3 contains 14 residues. The ends lost 8 bases at V and 3 bases at J; junction bases unmatched: 10. Germline-derived CDR1 and CDR2 are ENHRY and SYGVKD. The CDR3 sequence is CAIRPDRIFYEQYF. CDR3 DNA: TGTGCCATCCGGCCGGACAGGATTTTCTACGAGCAGTACTTC.

The V call is TRBV28, the J call TRBJ2-1; 16 bases are shared with TRBD2. CDR3 length equals 16 residues. The V and J ends lost 8 bases and 7 bases, in that order; junction bases with no gene match: 8. Germline CDR1 reads MDHEN; CDR2 reads SYDVKM. The CDR3 spells CASLLGTSGRVNEQFF. In nucleotides, the CDR3 is TGTGCCAGCCTCCTAGGGACTAGCGGGAGGGTTAATGAGCAGTTCTTC. Full variable domain (remainder filled in from reference TRBV28 and TRBJ2-1): DVKVTQSSRYLVKRTGEKVFLECVQDMDHENMFWYRQDPGLGLRLIYFSYDVKMKEKGDIPEGYSVSREKKERFSLILESASTNQTSMYLCASLLGTSGRVNEQFFGPGTRLTVL.

This chain uses TRBV25-1 with TRBJ2-1; tentatively, D is TRBD1 (6 bases). CDR1 and CDR2 (germline): MGHDK, SYGVNS. This CDR3 has 16 residues. V dropped 3 bases and J dropped 8 bases, with 20 bases sitting between them. The CDR3 DNA reads as TGTGCCAGCAGTGACATACAGGGCCCCCGGGATCATGAGCAGTTCTTC. Amino acids: CASSDIQGPRDHEQFF.

This clone occurred once. The V call is TRBV18, the J call TRBJ2-2; TRBD1 is a possible D gene (6 bases). The V end lost 2 bases, the J end lost 5 bases, and 15 bases lay between the germline ends. Germline V lookup: CDR1 KGHSH, CDR2 LQKENI. This CDR3 contains 16 residues. The chain's CDR3 is CASSPRDNGNTGELFF. The CDR3 bases are TGTGCCAGCTCACCAAGGGACAACGGGAATACCGGGGAGCTGTTTTTT.

This clone appeared a single time. The rearrangement links TRBV6-5 to TRBJ1-6; D remains unclear. Germline lookup yields CDR1 MNHEY and CDR2 SVGAGI. V lost 2 bases to trimming and J lost 2 bases, with 10 bases between them. The CDR3 has 16 residues. For the CDR3, the DNA is TGTGCCAGCAGTTACCATACAAATGCCTATAATTCACCCCTCCACTTT. Amino acids: CASSYHTNAYNSPLHF.

V is TRBV4-3 and J is TRBJ1-2, with 7 bases identical to TRBD1. Trimming removed 0 bases from V and 4 bases from J; junction bases left unmatched: 5. There are 15 residues in the CDR3. The V gene's germline CDR1 is LGHNA and CDR2 YSLEER. This CDR3 reads CASSQDEAGGYGYTF. The CDR3 DNA sequence: TGCGCCAGCAGCCAAGATGAGGCAGGGGGCTATGGCTACACCTTC.

This chain links TRBV25-1 with TRBJ2-3; the D is unclear. The germline V gene has CDR1 MGHDK and CDR2 SYGVNS. This CDR3 contains 15 residues. Trimming pared 3 bases from V and 0 bases from J, leaving 10 bases between. The CDR3 DNA reads as TGTGCCAGCAGTGAGACAACTCCTAGCACAGATACGCAGTATTTT. Its protein product is CASSETTPSTDTQYF. The full variable domain, with the rest looked up from reference TRBV25-1 and TRBJ2-3, is EADIYQTPRYLVIGTGKKITLECSQTMGHDKMYWYQQDPGMELHLIHYSYGVNSTEKGDLSSESTVSRIRTEHFPLTLESARPSHTSQYLCASSETTPSTDTQYFGPGTRLTVL.

This chain links TRBV27 with TRBJ1-6; TRBD1 agrees at 9 bases. Germline V CDR1 and CDR2: MNHEY, SMNVEV (reference sequence). V shed 5 bases, J shed 9 bases, and the junction held 8 bases outside the gene matches. The length of the CDR3 is 15 residues. The CDR3 DNA reads TGTGCCAGCAGTCCTGCGGGGACAGGGTTTTCACCCCTCCACTTT. It is translated as CASSPAGTGFSPLHF.

The rearrangement joins TRBV6-6 to TRBJ2-7; D is perhaps TRBD2 (5 bases). This CDR3 region has 15 residues. V was shortened by 4 bases and J by 3 bases, with 16 bases between the two germline ends. Germline CDR1 MNHNY, CDR2 SVGAGI (reference sequence). The CDR3 protein is CASSSKTWEIYEQYF. The CDR3 region has the DNA TGTGCCAGCAGTTCAAAAACATGGGAGATCTACGAGCAGTACTTC.

The chain combines TRBV27 with TRBJ2-1, with 10 bases aligning to TRBD2. J lost 9 bases, V lost 0 bases, and 14 bases had no gene match. Germline lookup yields CDR1 MNHEY and CDR2 SMNVEV (reference sequence). The CDR3 is made up of 18 amino acids. Here the CDR3 DNA reads TGTGCCAGCAGTTTATCGAATCGGGGAGCGGGAGGGCCCGGTGAGCAGTTCTTC. Translation gives CASSLSNRGAGGPGEQFF.

The chain uses TRBV19 and TRBJ1-1, with D possibly being TRBD1 (5 bases). The CDR3 consists of 10 residues. Germline values: CDR1 LNHDA, CDR2 SQIVND (reference sequence). V was pared by 8 bases and J by 12 bases, with 13 bases between. The CDR3 is CASHAGRTFF. The CDR3, as DNA: TGTGCCAGTCACGCAGGGCGGACTTTCTTT.

This clone was seen only a few times. The chain has TRBV27 and TRBJ2-3, with D hard to call. CDR1 is MNHEY and CDR2 is SMNVEV in the germline V gene (reference sequence). V was pared by 0 bases and J by 2 bases, with 9 bases between. The CDR3 runs to 15 residues. The CDR3, as DNA: TGTGCCAGCAGTTTATCTAGGCAGGTCACAGATACGCAGTATTTT. Translated, it gives CASSLSRQVTDTQYF.

This clone was counted only a few times. J is TRBJ2-2 and V is TRBV5-1, with 8 bases aligning to TRBD1. Germline-derived CDR1 and CDR2 are SGHRS and YFSETQ. This CDR3 is built from 17 residues. V trimming: 2 bases; J trimming: 4 bases; junction bases outside the gene matches: 10. As DNA, the CDR3 is TGCGCCAGCAGCTTACTACCTGCAGGACAGGGCACCGGGGAGCTGTTTTTT. Its protein is CASSLLPAGQGTGELFF.

The V and J genes are TRBV19 and TRBJ2-7, with 8 bases that match TRBD1. J gave up 4 bases and V 3 bases, and 5 bases lay outside the gene matches. The CDR3 spans 14 residues. Germline CDR1 and CDR2: LNHDA and SQIVND (reference sequence). This CDR3 is CASSITDREYEQYF. The CDR3 bases are TGTGCCAGTAGTATTACGGACAGGGAGTACGAGCAGTACTTC.

The chain links TRBV7-3 to TRBJ1-2; TRBD1 matches 9 bases. Germline CDR1 is SGHTA and CDR2 is FQGTGA. This CDR3 comprises 13 residues. The V segment lost 5 bases and the J segment 8 bases; nucleotides outside the gene matches: 6. CDR3 nucleotides: TGTGCCAGCAGCCCCCGACAGGGGGGAGGCTACACCTTC. Translating it yields CASSPRQGGGYTF.

The rearrangement joins TRBV30 to TRBJ2-3; the D gene is possibly TRBD1 (6 bases). The CDR3 sequence is 20 residues long. Germline V gives CDR1 GTSNPN, CDR2 SVGIG (reference sequence). The germline V and J ends were trimmed by 3 bases and 4 bases, with 32 bases remaining between them. CDR3 sequence (DNA): TGTGCCTGGAGGGCGTCCCACAGGGAGCTCCGACCAATTCCTTCAGATACGCAGTATTTT. Translation gives CAWRASHRELRPIPSDTQYF. Complete variable domain (other parts from reference TRBV30 and TRBJ2-3): SQTIHQWPATLVQPVGSPLSLECTVEGTSNPNLYWYRQAAGRGLQLLFYSVGIGQISSEVPQNLSASRPQDRQFILSSKKLLLSDSGFYLCAWRASHRELRPIPSDTQYFGPGTRLTVL.

The J gene is TRBJ1-1, the V gene TRBV5-1; 9 bases are shared with TRBD1. This CDR3 contains 16 residues. V was clipped by 2 bases and J by 4 bases; unmatched bases: 9. Germline V lookup: CDR1 SGHRS, CDR2 YFSETQ. CDR3 sequence (DNA): TGCGCCAGCAGCTTTAGACAGGGGGATCGGAGCACTGAAGCTTTCTTT. Protein: CASSFRQGDRSTEAFF. The full variable domain, in which reference TRBV5-1 and TRBJ1-1 provide the parts outside the CDR3, is KAGVTQTPRYLIKTRGQQVTLSCSPISGHRSVSWYQQTPGQGLQFLFEYFSETQRNKGNFPGRFSGRQFSNSRSEMNVSTLELGDSALYLCASSFRQGDRSTEAFFGQGTRLTVV.

This sequence joins TRBV11-2 and TRBJ2-3; D unresolved. CDR1 is SGHAT and CDR2 is FQNNGV in the germline V gene. V gave up 1 base and J gave up 3 bases, with 8 bases separating them. This CDR3 has 14 amino acids. The CDR3 nucleotides read TGTGCCAGCAGCTTAGCGTTCCCGACAGATACGCAGTATTTT. As protein: CASSLAFPTDTQYF.

The chain joins TRBV10-3 to TRBJ2-1; no clear D gene. The CDR3 has 14 residues. Per germline, CDR1 ENHRY and CDR2 SYGVKD. V dropped 6 bases and J dropped 2 bases, with 11 bases sitting between them. The DNA for the CDR3 is TGTGCCATCAGGTTAGCTGACGCCTACAATGAGCAGTTCTTC. Translation gives CAIRLADAYNEQFF.

This clone was recorded only once. The chain uses TRBV28 and TRBJ1-1; the match to TRBD1 covers 8 bases. Germline CDR1 reads MDHEN; CDR2 reads SYDVKM. V lost 6 bases to trimming and J lost 0 bases; unmatched junction nucleotides: 6. The CDR3 runs 15 residues. CDR3 DNA sequence: TGTGCCAGCAGACCGGACAGGGCCCTGAACACTGAAGCTTTCTTT. Its protein is CASRPDRALNTEAFF.

This rearrangement joins TRBV14 to TRBJ1-2; TRBD1 matches at 8 bases. With V trimmed by 3 bases and J by 1 base, 4 bases remained unmatched. CDR3 length: 15 amino acids. Germline CDR1 SGHDN, CDR2 FVKESK. The CDR3 is CASSHQTGGNYGYTF. DNA of the CDR3: TGTGCCAGCAGCCACCAAACAGGGGGTAACTATGGCTACACCTTC.